This T cell receptor (beta chain) was profiled in a study of OX40 agonist ivuxolimab in advanced cancers. Study-level information: Head and neck, renal cell, melanoma or hepatocellular carcinoma were the cancers that dose-escalation patients had.

Germline CDR1 reads SGHVS; CDR2 reads FQNEAQ. CDR3 length: 15 amino acids. Trimming shortened V by 5 bases and J by 0 bases, and 10 bases separated the two germline ends. This table comes from immunoSEQ multiplex PCR, and its TCRdb copy is limited to in-frame clones, with some not included. The sample shows some 68,000 clones, 87% of them seen only once. At cycle 4 day 1, cycle 7 day 1, and baseline, blood was sampled. This clonotype was obtained from an adult with an advanced solid tumor such as melanoma, head and neck, liver or kidney cancer. This specimen was CD4+ or CD8+ T cells sorted from blood, taken in a trial of the OX40 agonist ivuxolimab. V is TRBV7-8 and J is TRBJ1-4; D perhaps matches TRBD1 (6 bases). The CDR3 is CASSRRTATNEKLFF. In DNA form, the CDR3 reads TGTGCCAGCAGCCGAAGGACAGCAACTAATGAAAAACTGTTTTTT.